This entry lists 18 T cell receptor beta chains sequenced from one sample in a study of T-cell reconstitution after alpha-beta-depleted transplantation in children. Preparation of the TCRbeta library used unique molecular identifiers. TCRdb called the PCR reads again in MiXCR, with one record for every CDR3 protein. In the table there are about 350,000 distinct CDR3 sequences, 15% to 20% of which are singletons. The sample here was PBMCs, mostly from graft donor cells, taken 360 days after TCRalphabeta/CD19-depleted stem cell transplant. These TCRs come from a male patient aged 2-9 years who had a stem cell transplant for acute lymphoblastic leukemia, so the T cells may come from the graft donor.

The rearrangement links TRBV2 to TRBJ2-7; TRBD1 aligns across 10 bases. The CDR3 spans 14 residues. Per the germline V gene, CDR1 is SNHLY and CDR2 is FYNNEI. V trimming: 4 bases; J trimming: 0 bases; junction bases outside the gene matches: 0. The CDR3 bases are TGTGCCAGCAGTGGACAGGGGGCCTCCTACGAGCAGTACTTC. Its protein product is CASSGQGASYEQYF.

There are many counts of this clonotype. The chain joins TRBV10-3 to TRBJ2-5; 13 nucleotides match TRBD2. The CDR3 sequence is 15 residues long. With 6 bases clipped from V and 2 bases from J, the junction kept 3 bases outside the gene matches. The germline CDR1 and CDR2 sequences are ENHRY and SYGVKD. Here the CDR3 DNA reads TGTGCCATCAGGCGGACTAGCGGGAGTCAAGAGACCCAGTACTTC. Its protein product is CAIRRTSGSQETQYF.

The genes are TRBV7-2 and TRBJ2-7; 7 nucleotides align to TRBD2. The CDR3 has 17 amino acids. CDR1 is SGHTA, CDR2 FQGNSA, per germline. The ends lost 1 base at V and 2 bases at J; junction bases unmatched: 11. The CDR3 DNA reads TGTGCCAGCAGCTTAGGAGCTAGCGGAGGCGGCCCCTACGAGCAGTACTTC. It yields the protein CASSLGASGGGPYEQYF.

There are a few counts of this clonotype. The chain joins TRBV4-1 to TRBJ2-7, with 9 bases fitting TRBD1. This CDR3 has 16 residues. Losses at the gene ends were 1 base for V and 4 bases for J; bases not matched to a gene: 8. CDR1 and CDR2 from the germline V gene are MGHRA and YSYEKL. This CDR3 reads CASSQGLSDRGYEQYF. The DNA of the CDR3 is TGCGCCAGCAGCCAAGGCTTGTCGGACAGGGGTTACGAGCAGTACTTC.

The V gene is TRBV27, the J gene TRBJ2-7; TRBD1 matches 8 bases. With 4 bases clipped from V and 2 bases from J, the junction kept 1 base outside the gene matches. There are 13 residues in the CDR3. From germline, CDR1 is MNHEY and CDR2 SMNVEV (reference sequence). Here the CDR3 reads CASSYRGTYEQYF. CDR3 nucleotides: TGTGCCAGCAGTTACAGGGGGACCTACGAGCAGTACTTC.

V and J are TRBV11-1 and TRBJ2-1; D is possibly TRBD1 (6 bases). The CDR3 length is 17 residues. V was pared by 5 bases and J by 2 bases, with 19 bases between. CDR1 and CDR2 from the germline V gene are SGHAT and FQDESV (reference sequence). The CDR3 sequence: CASSRSFTGFTYNEQFF. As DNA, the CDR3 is TGTGCCAGCAGCCGTAGTTTTACAGGGTTCACCTACAATGAGCAGTTCTTC.

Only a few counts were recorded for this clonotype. CDR3 DNA: TGTGCCAGCAGCCTGGTCCCCCGGAGGGACACCGGGGAGCTGTTTTTT. It codes for CASSLVPRRDTGELFF. The V call is TRBV4-2, the J call TRBJ2-2; weak D call: TRBD2 (6 bases). The CDR3 extends over 16 amino acids. V was clipped by 4 bases and J by 3 bases, with 15 bases between them. Germline CDR1 LGHNA, CDR2 YNFKEQ.

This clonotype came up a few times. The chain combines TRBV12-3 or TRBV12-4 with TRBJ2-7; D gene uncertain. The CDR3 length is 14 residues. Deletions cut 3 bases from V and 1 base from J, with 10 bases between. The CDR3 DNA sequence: TGTGCCAGCAGTTTGGGTCAGCTTTCCTACGAGCAGTACTTC. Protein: CASSLGQLSYEQYF.

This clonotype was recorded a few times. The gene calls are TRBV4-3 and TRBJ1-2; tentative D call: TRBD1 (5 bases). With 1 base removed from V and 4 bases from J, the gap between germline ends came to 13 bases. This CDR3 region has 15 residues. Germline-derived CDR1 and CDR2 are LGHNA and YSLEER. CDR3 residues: CASSQGGLSSYGYTF. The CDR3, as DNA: TGCGCCAGCAGCCAAGGGGGACTGTCCTCCTATGGCTACACCTTC.

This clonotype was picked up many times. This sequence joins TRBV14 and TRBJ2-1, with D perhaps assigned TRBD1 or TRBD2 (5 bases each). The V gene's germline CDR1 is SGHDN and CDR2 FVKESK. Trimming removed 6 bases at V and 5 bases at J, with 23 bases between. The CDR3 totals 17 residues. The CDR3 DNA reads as TGTGCCAGCAGTCCTACCTCGTGGGGACCCCCTAACAATGAGCAGTTCTTC. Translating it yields CASSPTSWGPPNNEQFF.

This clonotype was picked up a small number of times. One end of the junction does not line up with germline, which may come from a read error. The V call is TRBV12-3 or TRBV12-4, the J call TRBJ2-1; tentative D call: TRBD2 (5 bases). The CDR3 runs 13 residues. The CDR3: CASSLASVNEQFF. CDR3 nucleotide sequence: TGTGCCAGCAGTCTAGCATCAGTCAATGAGCAGTTCTTC.

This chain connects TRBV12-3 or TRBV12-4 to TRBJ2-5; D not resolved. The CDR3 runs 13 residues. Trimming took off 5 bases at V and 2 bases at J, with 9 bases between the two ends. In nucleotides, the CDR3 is TGTGCCAGCAGTCGGGTTACACAAGAGACCCAGTACTTC. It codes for CASSRVTQETQYF.

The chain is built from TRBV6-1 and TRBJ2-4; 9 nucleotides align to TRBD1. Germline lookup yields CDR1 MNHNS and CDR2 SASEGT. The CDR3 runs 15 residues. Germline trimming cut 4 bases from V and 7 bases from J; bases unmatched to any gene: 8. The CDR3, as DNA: TGTGCCAGCAGTGCAAGGGACAGGGTGGCTAACATTCAGTACTTC. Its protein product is CASSARDRVANIQYF.

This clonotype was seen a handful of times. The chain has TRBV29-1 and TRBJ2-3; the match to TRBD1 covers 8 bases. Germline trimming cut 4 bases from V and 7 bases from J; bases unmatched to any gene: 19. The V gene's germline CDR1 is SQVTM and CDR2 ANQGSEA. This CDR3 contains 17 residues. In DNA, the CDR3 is TGCAGCGTTGGGCAGGGAGACAGGGGTATTTTATCTAATACGCAGTATTTT. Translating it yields CSVGQGDRGILSNTQYF.

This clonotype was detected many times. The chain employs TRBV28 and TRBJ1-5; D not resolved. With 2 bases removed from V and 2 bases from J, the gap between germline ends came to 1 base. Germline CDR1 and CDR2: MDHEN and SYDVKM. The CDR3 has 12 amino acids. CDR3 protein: CASSLRNQPQHF. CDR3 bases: TGTGCCAGCAGTTTACGCAATCAGCCCCAGCATTTT.

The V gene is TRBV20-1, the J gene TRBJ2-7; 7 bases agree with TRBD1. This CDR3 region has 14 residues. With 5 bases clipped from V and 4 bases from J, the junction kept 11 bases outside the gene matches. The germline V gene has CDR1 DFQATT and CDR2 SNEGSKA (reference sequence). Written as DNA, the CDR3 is TGCAGTGCTGTAAGTCCGGGACAGAAATACGAGCAGTACTTC. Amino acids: CSAVSPGQKYEQYF.

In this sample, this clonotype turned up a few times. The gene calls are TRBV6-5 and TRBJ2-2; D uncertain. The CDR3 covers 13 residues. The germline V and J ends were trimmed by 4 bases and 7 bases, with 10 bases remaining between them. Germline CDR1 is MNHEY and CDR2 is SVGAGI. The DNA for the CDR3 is TGTGCCAGCAGTTCTTACACGGGCGGGGAGCTGTTTTTT. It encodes CASSSYTGGELFF.

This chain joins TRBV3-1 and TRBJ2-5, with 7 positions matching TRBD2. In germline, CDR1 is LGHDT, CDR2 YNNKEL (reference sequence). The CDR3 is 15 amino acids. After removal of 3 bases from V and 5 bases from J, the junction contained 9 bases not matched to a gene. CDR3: CASSHPRGLQETQYF. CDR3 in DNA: TGTGCCAGCAGCCACCCACGGGGACTACAGGAGACCCAGTACTTC.